The TCR beta chain under discussion was sequenced for a study of cytomegalovirus exposure and HLA in healthy donors. 60 Vbeta and 13 Jbeta primers were used in PCR. Data came from immunoSEQ multiplex PCR; TCRdb stores just in-frame clones and leaves some out. Of fewer than 70,000 clones listed, roughly two thirds are singletons. V lost 4 bases to trimming and J lost 3 bases, with 17 bases between them. The CDR3 runs 15 residues. Germline assignment: CDR1 SGHNT and CDR2 YYREEE (reference sequence). The sample holds a few counts of this clone. The source of this sequence is a male donor in good health and CMV-seropositive. Input material: PBMCs. The rearrangement joins TRBV5-4 to TRBJ2-7, with D possibly TRBD2 on 6 matching bases. CDR3 sequence (DNA): TGTGCCAGCAGCCTTGGGGTACTGCGGGACTACGAGCAGTACTTC. This encodes CASSLGVLRDYEQYF.